This T cell receptor beta chain appears in the sequencing data of a study of circulating tumor DNA in untreated peripheral T-cell lymphoma listed by TCRdb under 2021. Notes on the research overall: To follow circulating tumor DNA that carried tumor TCR clonotypes, serum samples were drawn at baseline and then repeatedly over the course of treatment. On the study overall, not on this receptor specifically: Tumor-specific clonotypes turned up in around 76% of patients, identified from 85% to 90% of baseline tissues and from around 67% of baseline serum samples. ctDNA persistence did not always predict relapse, since two patients whose ctDNA stayed persistently detectable after therapy remained in remission over approximately ten years of follow-up. Among under 25 serially sampled patients, ctDNA clearance after two cycles was observed in 30% to 45%, and a trend toward worse survival was observed with detectable ctDNA after therapy.

From its cysteine to its phenylalanine, the CDR3 spans 15 amino acids. Only CDR3 DNA is held: 45 bases, read in frame from base 1. The germline V gene encodes CDR1 SGHRS and CDR2 YFSETQ. V loses 0 bases at its end and J loses 2 bases; junction bases beyond the gene matches: 3. Next-generation sequencing of T-cell receptor sequences was used to monitor peripheral T-cell lymphoma patients receiving frontline treatment on a trial. With respect to this clone: Its recognized antigen is unknown. No base quality values were provided; no much bigger clone lies one nucleotide off.

The library was made by the immunoSEQ multiplex PCR assay. TCRdb limited this immuneACCESS table to in-frame rearrangements with V and J called. A share of clones is missing; checked studies link under half to unresolved V genes, and the rest is unexplained. The table for this sample lists roughly 2,100 clones; about 90% of them were counted only once. Jointly, the top ten make up around 28% of the sample. The rearrangement combines TRBV5-1 with TRBJ2-7; 9 bases in the junction line up with TRBD1. Input material: cell-free DNA from blood serum. The clonotype originates from a human donor with peripheral T-cell lymphoma. The sequence in DNA is TGCGCCAGCAGCTTGGGGGACAGGGAAGCCTACGAGCAGTACTTC. The translation is CASSLGDREAYEQYF.